This T cell receptor (beta chain) was captured by sequencing in a study of control samples from healthy donors and cancer patients (TCRdb year 2020). Library preparation used the immunoSEQ multiplex PCR assay. The immuneACCESS repertoire file appears here via TCRdb, limited to in-frame rearrangements. These files lack a portion of the clones; in checked studies, under half of the deficit traces to unresolved V genes, and the cause of the others is not known. Present in this sample are tens of thousands of clones, about 89% of which were seen just once. More than 8.5% of the sample comes from the top ten. A remark on this clone: This receptor's antigen is unknown. No much larger clone is present one base from it, and per-base qualities are unavailable.

Including the terminal cysteine and phenylalanine, the CDR3 comprises 14 residues. The retained sequence is limited to the CDR3, 42 bases, with the frame set at the first base. Sequences SQVTM (CDR1) and ANQGSEA (CDR2) are obtained from the germline V gene. Trimming takes 4 bases off V and 4 bases off J; junction bases not matched to a gene: 6. This TCR derives from a woman aged 55-69 years with lung cancer. The sequence is built from TRBV29-1 and TRBJ1-3, with TRBD1 identical over 8 junction bases. The sequencing input was PBMCs. The CDR3: CSVGGQAAGNTIYF. The nucleotide sequence reads TGCAGCGTTGGGGGACAGGCCGCGGGAAACACCATATATTTT.